This T cell receptor (beta chain) was found in a study of T cell repertoires in cytomegalovirus infection. Whole-study findings and limits: The response measured ex vivo was dominated by TCR beta clonotypes (HLA-C-restricted and CMV-specific).

Germline trimming cut 4 bases from V and 4 bases from J; bases unmatched to any gene: 10. CDR1 SGHVS and CDR2 FNYEAQ come from the germline V gene. CDR3 size: 15 residues. About this clonotype: What it binds is unknown.

MiXCR, applied by TCRdb to the reads, yields one record per CDR3 protein. The sample comprises around 800,000 distinct CDR3 sequences, 30% to 35% of which are singletons, and around 12% rests with the top ten. The starting material was cultured CD8+ T cells from PBMCs, obtained from culture after CMV antigen stimulation. The sequence was collected from a human donor in good health (CMV status not recorded). Some clones in this sample may be carry-over from other donors' samples. The chain joins TRBV7-6 to TRBJ2-7; 7 bases fit TRBD1. CDR3 bases: TGTGCCAGCAGCTCCCAGACAGGGTCAGGATACGAGCAGTACTTC. It is translated as CASSSQTGSGYEQYF. Full variable domain (missing parts from reference TRBV7-6 and TRBJ2-7): GAGVSQSPRYKVTKRGQDVALRCDPISGHVSLYWYRQALGQGPEFLTYFNYEAQQDKSGLPNDRFSAERPEGSISTLTIQRTEQRDSAMYRCASSSQTGSGYEQYFGPGTRLTVT.